The rows below give T cell receptor beta chains drawn from one sample of a study of blood T cell repertoires in COVID-19. Sequencing used immunoSEQ multiplex PCR; TCRdb keeps in-frame clones, though not all of them. The table lists 150,000 to 200,000 clones, approximately 85% of them singletons. Sequenced material: PBMCs or T cells enriched from blood (not recorded which). The source is a woman aged 25-40 years who had recovered from COVID-19. Both conserved end residues are part of each CDR3. Each record gives: V gene, J gene, CDR3 protein.

TRBV24-1	TRBJ2-1	CATSDHPAGGPYNEQFF
TRBV6-5	TRBJ2-2	CASSYSSNTGELFF
TRBV21-1	TRBJ2-7	CASSPHRSGIYEQYF
TRBV12-3/TRBV12-4	TRBJ2-7	CASSLGQGYEQYF
TRBV28	TRBJ2-1	CATQGGNEQFF
TRBV18	TRBJ1-2	CASSSSGPDGYTF
TRBV18	TRBJ2-3	CASSPQGSTDTQYF
TRBV5-5	TRBJ2-7	CASSFDRGSYEQYF
TRBV18	TRBJ2-1	CASSPRPATTSARTSYNEQFF
TRBV5-1	TRBJ2-7	CASSLGQGGYEQYF
TRBV7-3	TRBJ2-1	CASSPSPTSGRDEQFF
TRBV28	TRBJ1-6	CASRRGPGAYNSPLHF
TRBV2	TRBJ2-7	CASSGIMGEQYF
TRBV2	TRBJ2-4	CASSEGLAGNIQYF
TRBV28	TRBJ2-1	CASRNLAGSSYNEQFF
TRBV27	TRBJ1-5	CASSARTGTQPQHF
TRBV5-4	TRBJ2-7	CASSLKLSGIYEQYF
TRBV3-1/TRBV3-2	TRBJ2-1	CASSQDRGGRATYNEQFF
TRBV2	TRBJ2-5	CASQSEETQYF
TRBV11-2	TRBJ1-1	CASSSPGQGNTEAFF
TRBV18	TRBJ2-7	CASSRRLVRDRAYEQYF
TRBV27	TRBJ2-5	CASSFSQGAGGETQYF
TRBV19	TRBJ2-3	CASSRRTSGEADTQYF
TRBV11-3	TRBJ1-1	CASRGQGVYGMVNTEAFF
TRBV6-5	TRBJ1-1	CASSNTGADTEAFF
TRBV18	TRBJ1-2	CASSASSSKGDGYTF
TRBV4-1	TRBJ2-7	CASSRTSNSYEQYF
TRBV16	TRBJ2-3	CASSRPGQTSTDTQYF
TRBV19	TRBJ1-1	CASSIDFQGSEAFF
TRBV5-1	TRBJ1-4	CASSPGTGGEKLFF
TRBV11-2	TRBJ2-7	CASSSNFDPEQYF
TRBV7-9	TRBJ2-7	CASSLGWTSGRRDEQYF
TRBV15	TRBJ2-7	CATSSASGSGGIFHTVYEQYF
TRBV19	TRBJ2-3	CASSIYSLTGRGDTQYF
TRBV3-1/TRBV3-2	TRBJ2-2	CASSQDTSQLGNTGELFF
TRBV5-1	TRBJ2-7	CASSQGLAPYEQYF
TRBV5-1	TRBJ2-5	CASSPGDVLAGFGKTQYF
TRBV2	TRBJ2-5	CASSDSEVETQYF
TRBV9	TRBJ2-2	CASSVAVNTGELFF
TRBV11-1	TRBJ1-1	CASSLESWAGNTEAFF
TRBV10-3	TRBJ2-7	CAISESGYEQYF
TRBV4-1	TRBJ1-3	CASSQDGEWEFSGNTIYF
TRBV5-6	TRBJ1-1	CASRPRAPLLNTEAFF
TRBV18	TRBJ1-1	CASSPPLGQLNTEAFF
TRBV30	TRBJ1-2	CAWSPRGASNYGYTF
TRBV7-2	TRBJ1-1	CASKKRGVPQGGVNTEAFF
TRBV3-1/TRBV3-2	TRBJ1-2	CASSQETQGASLSYTF
TRBV28	TRBJ2-5	CARRNVYQETQYF
TRBV29-1	TRBJ2-3	CSVVRTATDTQYF
TRBV7-4	TRBJ2-7	CASSWGCLQGQGAMISPYEQYF
TRBV27	TRBJ2-7	CASSRDNSYEQYF
TRBV7-8	TRBJ2-1	CASSQGLAGYNEQFF
TRBV27	TRBJ2-1	CASSLGLADYVGQFF
TRBV6-5	TRBJ2-7	CASSLGQGYEQYF
TRBV27	TRBJ1-2	CASSNLQGAFGYTF
TRBV9	TRBJ2-7	CASSAGLAGGPHEQYF
TRBV5-6	TRBJ1-5	CASTRTGGDQPQHF